Following are 9 T cell receptor beta chains from one sample sequenced in a study of persistence of HIV-infected CD4 T cells. An overlapping HIV-1 Gag peptide pool stimulated these cells at 0.85 to 1 ug/peptide/mL. Memory cells lacking CD40L and CD69 with high CD45RO were sorted. Sequencing used immunoSEQ version 4 in survey mode. Here immunoSEQ multiplex PCR was the method, and the copy in TCRdb shows in-frame clones only, minus some. The sample includes about 40,000 clones, around 82% seen only once; the top ten take 13% to 15%. These receptors have no known antigen. Sequencing was performed on CD4+ T cells sorted from PBMCs after 18-hour stimulation, taken from a patient who received antiretroviral therapy. Receptors were obtained from an adult man with HIV who was CMV-seropositive.

This clone has just one count. The V gene is TRBV7-2, the J gene TRBJ1-3; 7 bases align to TRBD1. The germline CDR1 and CDR2 sequences are SGHTA and FQGNSA. CDR3 length equals 15 residues. Germline trimming cut 5 bases from V and 4 bases from J; bases unmatched to any gene: 8. CDR3 amino acids: CASSRDSARGNTIYF. Written as DNA, the CDR3 is TGTGCCAGCAGCCGGGACAGCGCGAGGGGAAACACCATATATTTT.

V and J are TRBV11-3 and TRBJ1-2; D gene uncertain. Trimming shortened V by 2 bases and J by 4 bases, and 5 bases separated the two germline ends. Germline lookup yields CDR1 SGHNT and CDR2 YENEEA. This CDR3 contains 12 residues. The CDR3, as DNA: TGTGCCAGCAGCTTAAACGGCTATGGCTACACCTTC. This encodes CASSLNGYGYTF.

The V and J genes are TRBV11-1 and TRBJ2-7, with D perhaps TRBD2 (5 bases). Trimming cost V 1 base and J 5 bases, with 12 bases left between them. CDR1 is SGHAT and CDR2 is FQDESV in the germline V gene (reference sequence). The CDR3 runs to 14 residues. CDR3: CASSLGGRLNEQYF. The CDR3 bases are TGTGCCAGCAGCTTAGGCGGGCGGCTTAACGAGCAGTACTTC.

This chain links TRBV19 with TRBJ1-5, with a tentative D call TRBD1 (6 bases). This CDR3 spans 17 amino acids. V was clipped by 6 bases and J by 5 bases, with 23 bases between them. Germline V gene lookup returns CDR1 LNHDA and CDR2 SQIVND (reference sequence). The CDR3 DNA reads TGTGCCAGTAGACATAGTGAAGGGGGGGCCGGACATCAGCCCCAGCATTTT. Its protein is CASRHSEGGAGHQPQHF.

J is TRBJ1-2 and V is TRBV29-1; D call uncertain. Trimming took off 6 bases at V and 8 bases at J, with 19 bases between the two ends. CDR1 SQVTM and CDR2 ANQGSEA come from the germline V gene. This CDR3 is built from 13 residues. CDR3 sequence (DNA): TGCAGCGTCTCCTTATCTGGCGGGGAAGGCTACACCTTC. It translates to CSVSLSGGEGYTF.

This clone has more than one count but fewer than ten. The chain uses TRBV19 and TRBJ1-2; a weak D match, TRBD1 (5 bases). From germline, CDR1 is LNHDA and CDR2 SQIVND (reference sequence). V gave up 7 bases and J gave up 3 bases, with 12 bases separating them. The length of the CDR3 is 13 residues. The CDR3 sequence is CASTDSYYYGYTF. The CDR3 DNA follows: TGTGCCAGTACCGACAGTTACTACTATGGCTACACCTTC.

The chain links TRBV6-5 to TRBJ1-1; no clear D. Germline CDR1 reads MNHEY; CDR2 reads SVGAGI. The CDR3 totals 15 residues. The V end was cut by 0 bases, the J end by 12 bases, with 20 bases between. DNA for the CDR3: TGTGCCAGCAGTTACTCGCGGCAGAGAATACCCGAGACTTTCTTT. It yields the protein CASSYSRQRIPETFF.

The rearrangement links TRBV5-5 to TRBJ1-1; 7 bases are shared with TRBD1. Unmatched junction bases numbered 3, after V lost 2 bases and J lost 2 bases. CDR1 SGHKS and CDR2 YYEKEE come from the germline V gene (reference sequence). The CDR3 contains 14 residues. CDR3 in amino acids: CASSLRDRNTEAFF. The CDR3 nucleotides are TGTGCCAGCAGCTTAAGGGACAGAAACACTGAAGCTTTCTTT.

This rearrangement joins TRBV2 to TRBJ2-1; tentative D call: TRBD2 (6 bases). CDR1 SNHLY and CDR2 FYNNEI come from the germline V gene. The V gene lost 7 bases and the J gene lost 3 bases, with 16 bases spanning the gap. The CDR3 spans 15 residues. The CDR3 loop is CASTERRAVYNEQFF. The CDR3 bases are TGTGCCAGCACCGAACGGAGGGCAGTCTACAATGAGCAGTTCTTC.